The 27 T cell receptor beta chains below all came from one sample that was sequenced in a study of T cell responses to AZD1222 COVID-19 vaccine. Some clones are missing from TCRdb's copy, which holds only in-frame ones; the method was immunoSEQ multiplex PCR. The table has roughly 150,000 clones, around 90% seen once. The sequenced sample was peripheral blood, obtained on day 0 of AZD1222 vaccination. The receptors stem from an adult in good health.

The J gene is TRBJ2-3, the V gene TRBV9; TRBD1 matches at 10 bases. V gave up 5 bases and J gave up 8 bases; unmatched junction bases: 11. The CDR3 extends over 15 amino acids. The germline gives CDR1 SGDLS, CDR2 YYNGEE. The CDR3 DNA sequence: TGTGCCAGCAGTTACCGACAGGGGGCTGCAGCTACGCAGTATTTT. Its translation: CASSYRQGAAATQYF.

The chain has TRBV27 and TRBJ2-7; 13 bases are a match to TRBD2. The CDR3 runs to 17 residues. V trimming: 2 bases; J trimming: 5 bases; junction bases outside the gene matches: 9. CDR1 MNHEY and CDR2 SMNVEV come from the germline V gene (reference sequence). The CDR3 nucleotides read TGTGCCAGCAGTTTAGGAGGGCCTGGACTAGCGGGAGACGAGCAGTACTTC. The encoded protein is CASSLGGPGLAGDEQYF.

This chain links TRBV2 with TRBJ1-2; 10 bases fit TRBD1. The J segment lost 2 bases and the V segment lost 5 bases, leaving 2 bases of the junction unmatched. The CDR3 is made up of 14 amino acids. Germline V gene lookup returns CDR1 SNHLY and CDR2 FYNNEI. As DNA, the CDR3 is TGTGCCAGCAGTCCGGGACAGGGGAACTATGGCTACACCTTC. Translated, it gives CASSPGQGNYGYTF.

J is TRBJ2-1 and V is TRBV24-1; perhaps TRBD2 as D (6 bases). Germline loops: CDR1 KGHDR, CDR2 SFDVKD. V was cut by 3 bases and J by 8 bases, with 16 bases left in between. The CDR3 spans 15 residues. CDR3 protein: CATSDPPPSVDEQFF. CDR3 coding DNA: TGTGCCACCAGTGATCCCCCCCCTAGCGTCGATGAGCAGTTCTTC.

This clone was recorded once. This chain links TRBV4-1 with TRBJ2-3; D remains ambiguous. V was cut by 1 base and J by 0 bases, with 5 bases left in between. The CDR3 is 14 amino acids. The germline CDR1 and CDR2 sequences are MGHRA and YSYEKL. The CDR3 sequence: CASSQAGSTDTQYF. The CDR3 DNA sequence: TGCGCCAGCAGCCAAGCAGGAAGCACAGATACGCAGTATTTT.

The chain carries TRBV10-3 and TRBJ2-1; D unresolved. From germline, CDR1 is ENHRY and CDR2 SYGVKD. CDR3 size: 12 residues. Trimming pared 8 bases from V and 8 bases from J, leaving 13 bases between. CDR3 in amino acids: CAIGDFDDEQFF. As DNA, the CDR3 is TGTGCCATCGGGGATTTTGACGATGAGCAGTTCTTC.

The V call is TRBV7-9, the J call TRBJ1-1, with TRBD1 identical over 7 bases. Germline V gene lookup returns CDR1 SEHNR and CDR2 FQNEAQ (reference sequence). The CDR3 has 11 amino acids. Losses at the gene ends were 5 bases for V and 12 bases for J; bases not matched to a gene: 6. CDR3 nucleotide sequence: TGTGCCAGCAGCCCAGGGGGGGGGACTTTCTTT. Its protein product is CASSPGGGTFF.

The chain couples TRBV7-2 to TRBJ1-4; 7 bases fit TRBD1. The CDR3 covers 15 residues. CDR1 and CDR2 from the germline V gene are SGHTA and FQGNSA. The V and J ends lost 3 bases and 5 bases, in that order; junction bases with no gene match: 6. The CDR3 coding sequence is TGTGCCAGCAGCTTTAACAGGGGAGGGAATGAAAAACTGTTTTTT. It codes for CASSFNRGGNEKLFF.

This chain joins TRBV7-8 and TRBJ1-1, with 8 positions matching TRBD1. CDR1 and CDR2 from the germline V gene are SGHVS and FQNEAQ. The CDR3 contains 15 residues. Losses at the gene ends were 5 bases for V and 6 bases for J; bases not matched to a gene: 11. CDR3 nucleotides: TGTGCCAGCAGCCGAGAACAGGGGGGGTATCCTGAAGCTTTCTTT. Encoded protein: CASSREQGGYPEAFF.

This chain joins TRBV5-1 and TRBJ1-2; D gene uncertain. The V and J ends lost 0 bases and 1 base respectively, with 4 bases between them. This CDR3 contains 13 residues. The germline gives CDR1 SGHRS, CDR2 YFSETQ. CDR3 in DNA: TGCGCCAGCAGCTTGGAGATTAACTATGGCTACACCTTC. Amino acids: CASSLEINYGYTF.

This rearrangement joins TRBV18 to TRBJ1-4; no firm D call. Germline V gene data show CDR1 as KGHSH and CDR2 as LQKENI. Trimming pared 2 bases from V and 8 bases from J, leaving 12 bases between. This CDR3 contains 14 residues. The CDR3 reads CASSPSDIIEKLFF. CDR3 in DNA: TGTGCCAGCTCACCATCCGACATTATCGAAAAACTGTTTTTT.

The V call is TRBV30, the J call TRBJ2-3, with D possibly being TRBD1 (6 bases). V was shortened by 2 bases and J by 7 bases, with 10 bases between the two germline ends. Germline CDR1 reads GTSNPN; CDR2 reads SVGIG (reference sequence). CDR3 size: 12 residues. The CDR3 sequence: CAWSMQGYTQYF. CDR3 DNA sequence: TGTGCCTGGAGTATGCAGGGGTATACGCAGTATTTT. The whole variable domain, filled in from reference TRBV30 and TRBJ2-3, reads SQTIHQWPATLVQPVGSPLSLECTVEGTSNPNLYWYRQAAGRGLQLLFYSVGIGQISSEVPQNLSASRPQDRQFILSSKKLLLSDSGFYLCAWSMQGYTQYFGPGTRLTVL.

V gene TRBV19 combines with J gene TRBJ2-2, with unresolved D. This CDR3 has 17 amino acids. Trimming removed 4 bases at V and 1 base at J, with 16 bases between. Germline V gene lookup returns CDR1 LNHDA and CDR2 SQIVND (reference sequence). CDR3 loop: CASSRPGDPGNTGELFF. The DNA of the CDR3 is TGTGCCAGTAGTAGGCCAGGTGATCCTGGGAACACCGGGGAGCTGTTTTTT.

The chain carries TRBV25-1 and TRBJ2-7, with 8 bases that match TRBD1. Unmatched junction bases numbered 3, after V lost 1 base and J lost 4 bases. Germline V gene sequence: CDR1 MGHDK, CDR2 SYGVNS. The CDR3 is 14 residues long. Written as DNA, the CDR3 is TGTGCCAGCAGTGAATTGGACAGGGCGTACGAGCAGTACTTC. Its protein product is CASSELDRAYEQYF.

CDR3: CASSQDLSGRAGEQFF. CDR3 DNA: TGCGCCAGCAGCCAAGACTTGAGCGGGAGGGCCGGGGAGCAGTTCTTC. The chain is built from TRBV4-1 and TRBJ2-1; 10 bases align to TRBD2. The V gene's germline CDR1 is MGHRA and CDR2 YSYEKL. The V gene end was trimmed by 0 bases and the J gene end by 10 bases; junction bases not matched to a gene: 9. The length of the CDR3 is 16 residues.

The CDR3: CASSLRNNRAYGYTF. The CDR3 nucleotides are TGTGCCAGCAGCTTACGAAATAACAGAGCCTATGGCTACACCTTC. The chain is built from TRBV7-3 and TRBJ1-2; D call uncertain. V was pared by 2 bases and J by 4 bases, with 14 bases between. The CDR3 length is 15 residues. CDR1 is SGHTA, CDR2 FQGTGA, per germline.

V is TRBV11-2 and J is TRBJ2-7; no reliable D call. The ends were cut back, 4 bases at V and 4 bases at J, with 14 bases in the middle. This CDR3 spans 14 amino acids. CDR1 and CDR2 (germline): SGHAT, FQNNGV. The CDR3 loop is CASSSVGKIYEQYF. In nucleotides, the CDR3 is TGTGCCAGCAGCTCGGTCGGCAAGATTTACGAGCAGTACTTC.

This sequence joins TRBV11-2 and TRBJ2-1; 7 bases match TRBD2. The CDR3 totals 17 residues. J gave up 10 bases and V 4 bases, and 19 bases lay outside the gene matches. Germline lookup yields CDR1 SGHAT and CDR2 FQNNGV. CDR3 protein: CASSSHVRTRPPGEQFF. Here the CDR3 DNA reads TGTGCCAGCAGCTCGCATGTTAGGACTAGACCCCCTGGGGAGCAGTTCTTC.

This chain links TRBV29-1 with TRBJ2-2, with 10 bases identical to TRBD2. Germline-derived CDR1 and CDR2 are SQVTM and ANQGSEA. The trim removed 5 bases at V and 5 bases at J, leaving 5 bases unmatched. The CDR3 totals 14 residues. The CDR3 is CSVLAGVGTGELFF. In nucleotides, the CDR3 is TGCAGCGTTCTAGCGGGAGTGGGGACCGGGGAGCTGTTTTTT.

This chain uses TRBV7-9 with TRBJ2-7; D is undetermined. V was shortened by 5 bases and J by 5 bases, with 16 bases between the two germline ends. From germline, CDR1 is SEHNR and CDR2 FQNEAQ (reference sequence). The CDR3 runs 14 residues. CDR3 coding DNA: TGTGCCAGCAGCCCTTGGACGTTACGCAACGAGCAGTACTTC. This codes for CASSPWTLRNEQYF. Together with reference TRBV7-9 and TRBJ2-7, the CDR3 gives the full variable domain: DTGVSQNPRHKITKRGQNVTFRCDPISEHNRLYWYRQTLGQGPEFLTYFQNEAQLEKSRLLSDRFSAERPKGSFSTLEIQRTEQGDSAMYLCASSPWTLRNEQYFGPGTRLTVT.

The chain employs TRBV7-9 and TRBJ1-1, with D hard to call. CDR3 length: 13 amino acids. Trimming cost V 5 bases and J 7 bases, with 14 bases left between them. Germline loops: CDR1 SEHNR, CDR2 FQNEAQ (reference sequence). CDR3 nucleotides: TGTGCCAGCAGCCCCCGGAACCGCGATGAAGCTTTCTTT. This gives the protein CASSPRNRDEAFF. Using reference TRBV7-9 and TRBJ1-1 for the parts outside the CDR3, the full variable domain is DTGVSQNPRHKITKRGQNVTFRCDPISEHNRLYWYRQTLGQGPEFLTYFQNEAQLEKSRLLSDRFSAERPKGSFSTLEIQRTEQGDSAMYLCASSPRNRDEAFFGQGTRLTVV.

The J gene is TRBJ2-1, the V gene TRBV7-2; tentatively, D is TRBD1 (6 bases). There are 17 residues in the CDR3. Per the germline V gene, CDR1 is SGHTA and CDR2 is FQGNSA. The V end was cut by 2 bases, the J end by 10 bases, with 24 bases between. CDR3 DNA: TGTGCCAGCAGCTTATATTCTCAGGGGTCGGCCAGGAAAGAGCAGTTCTTC. It yields the protein CASSLYSQGSARKEQFF.

The rearrangement uses TRBV3-1 (or the pseudogene TRBV3-2) and TRBJ2-1; D might be TRBD2 (7 bases). Germline CDR1 is LGHDT and CDR2 is YNNKEL (reference sequence). The length of the CDR3 is 16 residues. Trimming stripped 3 bases from V and 7 bases from J, with 19 bases between. The DNA for the CDR3 is TGTGCCAGCAGCCAGGAGGGGGGGAGCCAGGGGAATGAGCAGTTCTTC. Translation gives CASSQEGGSQGNEQFF.

The V call is TRBV5-6, the J call TRBJ2-1; 7 bases align to TRBD2. Germline V gene data show CDR1 as SGHDT and CDR2 as YYEEEE. This CDR3 has 18 amino acids. The trim removed 3 bases at V and 0 bases at J, leaving 12 bases unmatched. In nucleotides, the CDR3 is TGTGCCAGCAGCTCCAGGGATAGCGGGCTCAGCTCCTACAATGAGCAGTTCTTC. This codes for CASSSRDSGLSSYNEQFF.

The chain is built from TRBV2 and TRBJ2-7; weak D call: TRBD1 (6 bases). The CDR3 has 15 residues. Germline V gene data show CDR1 as SNHLY and CDR2 as FYNNEI. The V and J ends lost 6 bases and 0 bases respectively, with 15 bases between them. DNA for the CDR3: TGTGCCAGCAGCGGGAACAACAGGGACTCCTACGAGCAGTACTTC. As protein: CASSGNNRDSYEQYF.

This rearrangement joins TRBV5-1 to TRBJ2-5, with D perhaps assigned TRBD1 or TRBD2 (5 bases each). The CDR3 consists of 13 residues. Germline V CDR1 and CDR2: SGHRS, YFSETQ. V lost 0 bases to trimming and J lost 5 bases, with 8 bases between them. The CDR3 protein is CASSLGDRETQYF. DNA for the CDR3: TGCGCCAGCAGCTTGGGGGACCGGGAGACCCAGTACTTC.

J is TRBJ1-4 and V is TRBV7-2; D possibly corresponds to TRBD1 (6 bases). V lost 5 bases and J 5 bases, leaving 12 bases between the germline ends. Germline V gene lookup returns CDR1 SGHTA and CDR2 FQGNSA. The CDR3 loop spans 14 amino acids. The CDR3 loop reads CASSLDRVNEKLFF. CDR3 sequence (DNA): TGTGCCAGCAGCCTGGACAGAGTAAATGAAAAACTGTTTTTT.